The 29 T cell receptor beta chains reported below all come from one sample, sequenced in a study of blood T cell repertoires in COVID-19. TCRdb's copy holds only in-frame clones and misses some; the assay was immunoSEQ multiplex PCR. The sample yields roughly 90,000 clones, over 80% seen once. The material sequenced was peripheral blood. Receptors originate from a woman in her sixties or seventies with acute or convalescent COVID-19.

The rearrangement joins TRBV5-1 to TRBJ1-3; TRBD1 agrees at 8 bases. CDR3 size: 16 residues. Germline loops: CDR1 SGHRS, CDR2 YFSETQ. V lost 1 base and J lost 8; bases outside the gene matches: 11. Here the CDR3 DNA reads TGCGCCAGCAGCTTGCAAGGACAGGGAGCCCCCGACACCATATATTTT. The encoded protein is CASSLQGQGAPDTIYF.

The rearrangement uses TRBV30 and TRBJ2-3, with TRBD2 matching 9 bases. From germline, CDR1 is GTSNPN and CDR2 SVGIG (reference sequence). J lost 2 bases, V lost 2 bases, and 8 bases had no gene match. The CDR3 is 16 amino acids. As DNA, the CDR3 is TGTGCCTGGAGTAGATTAGCGGGGGCCGTCACAGATACGCAGTATTTT. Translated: CAWSRLAGAVTDTQYF.

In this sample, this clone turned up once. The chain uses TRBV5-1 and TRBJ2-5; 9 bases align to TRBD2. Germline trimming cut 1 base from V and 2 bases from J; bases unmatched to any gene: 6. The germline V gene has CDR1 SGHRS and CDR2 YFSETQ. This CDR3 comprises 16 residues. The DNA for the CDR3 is TGCGCCAGCAGCTTGCCCCTTCTAGCGGGACAAGAGACCCAGTACTTC. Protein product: CASSLPLLAGQETQYF.

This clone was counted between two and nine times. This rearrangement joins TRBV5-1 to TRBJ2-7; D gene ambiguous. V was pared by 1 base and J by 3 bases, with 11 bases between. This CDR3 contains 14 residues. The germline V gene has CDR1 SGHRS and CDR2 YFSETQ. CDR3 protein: CASSLSLAYYEQYF. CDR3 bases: TGCGCCAGCAGCTTGAGTCTCGCCTACTACGAGCAGTACTTC.

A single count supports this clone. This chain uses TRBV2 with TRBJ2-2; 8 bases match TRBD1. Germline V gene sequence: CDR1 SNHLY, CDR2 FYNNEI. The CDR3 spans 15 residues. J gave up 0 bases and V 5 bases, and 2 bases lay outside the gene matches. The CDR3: CASSLDRANTGELFF. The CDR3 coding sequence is TGTGCCAGCAGTTTGGACAGGGCGAACACCGGGGAGCTGTTTTTT. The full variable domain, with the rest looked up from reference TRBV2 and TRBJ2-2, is EPEVTQTPSHQVTQMGQEVILRCVPISNHLYFYWYRQILGQKVEFLVSFYNNEISEKSEIFDDQFSVERPDGSNFTLKIRSTKLEDSAMYFCASSLDRANTGELFFGEGSRLTVL.

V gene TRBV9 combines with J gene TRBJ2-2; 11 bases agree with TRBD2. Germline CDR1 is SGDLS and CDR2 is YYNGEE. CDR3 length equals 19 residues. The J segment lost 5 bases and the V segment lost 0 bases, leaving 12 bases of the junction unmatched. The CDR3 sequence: CASSVAIAGGPGGTGELFF. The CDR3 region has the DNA TGTGCCAGCAGCGTAGCTATAGCGGGGGGGCCGGGAGGAACCGGGGAGCTGTTTTTT.

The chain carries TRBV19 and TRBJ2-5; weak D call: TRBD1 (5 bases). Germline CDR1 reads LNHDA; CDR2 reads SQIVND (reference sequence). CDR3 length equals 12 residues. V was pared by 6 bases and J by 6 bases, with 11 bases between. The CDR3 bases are TGTGCCAGTAGCGCAGGGTTAAAGACCCAGTACTTC. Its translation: CASSAGLKTQYF.

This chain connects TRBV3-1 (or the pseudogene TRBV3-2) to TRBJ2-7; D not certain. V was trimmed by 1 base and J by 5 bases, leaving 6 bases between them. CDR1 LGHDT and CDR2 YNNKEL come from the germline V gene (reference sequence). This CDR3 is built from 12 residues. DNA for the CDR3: TGTGCCAGCAGCCAAGGTTACAACGAGCAGTACTTC. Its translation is CASSQGYNEQYF.

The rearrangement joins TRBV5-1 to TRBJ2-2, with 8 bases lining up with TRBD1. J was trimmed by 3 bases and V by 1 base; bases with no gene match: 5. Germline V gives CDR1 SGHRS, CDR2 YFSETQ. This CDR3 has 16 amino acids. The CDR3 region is CASSLWAQGDTGELFF. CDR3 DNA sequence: TGCGCCAGCAGCTTGTGGGCACAGGGGGACACCGGGGAGCTGTTTTTT.

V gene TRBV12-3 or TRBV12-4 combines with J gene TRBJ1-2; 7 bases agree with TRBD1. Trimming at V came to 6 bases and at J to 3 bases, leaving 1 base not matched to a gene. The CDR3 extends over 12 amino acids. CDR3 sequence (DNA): TGTGCCAGCAGGCAGGGGGACTATGGCTACACCTTC. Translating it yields CASRQGDYGYTF.

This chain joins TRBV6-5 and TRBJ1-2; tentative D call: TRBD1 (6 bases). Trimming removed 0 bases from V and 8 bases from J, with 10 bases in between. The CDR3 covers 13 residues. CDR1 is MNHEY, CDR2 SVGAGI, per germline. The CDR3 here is CASSYSGGDGYTF. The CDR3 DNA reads TGTGCCAGCAGTTACTCAGGGGGAGACGGCTACACCTTC.

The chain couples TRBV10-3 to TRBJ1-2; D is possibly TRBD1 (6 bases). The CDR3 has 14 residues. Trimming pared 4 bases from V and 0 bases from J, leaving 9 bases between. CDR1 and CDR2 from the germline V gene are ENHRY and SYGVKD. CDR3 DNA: TGTGCCATCAGTGGGACAGAGACTAACTATGGCTACACCTTC. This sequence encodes CAISGTETNYGYTF.

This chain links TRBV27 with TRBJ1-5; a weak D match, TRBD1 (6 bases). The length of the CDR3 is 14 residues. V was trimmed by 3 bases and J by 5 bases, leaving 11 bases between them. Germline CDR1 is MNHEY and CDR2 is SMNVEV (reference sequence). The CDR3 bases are TGTGCCAGCAGTTTTGCCAGGGGAGATCAGCCCCAGCATTTT. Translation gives CASSFARGDQPQHF.

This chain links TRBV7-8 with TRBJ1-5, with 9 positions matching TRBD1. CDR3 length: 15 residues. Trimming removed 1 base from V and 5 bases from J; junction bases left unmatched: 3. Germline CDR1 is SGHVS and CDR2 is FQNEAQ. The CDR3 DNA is TGTGCCAGCAGCTTAGGTACAGGGGGCGATCAGCCCCAGCATTTT. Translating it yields CASSLGTGGDQPQHF.

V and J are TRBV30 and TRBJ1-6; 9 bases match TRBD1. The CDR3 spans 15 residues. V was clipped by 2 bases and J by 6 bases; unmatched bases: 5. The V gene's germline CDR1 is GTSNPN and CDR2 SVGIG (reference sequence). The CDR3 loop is CAWSKDRGGNSPLHF. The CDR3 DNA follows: TGTGCCTGGAGTAAGGACAGGGGAGGTAATTCACCCCTCCACTTT.

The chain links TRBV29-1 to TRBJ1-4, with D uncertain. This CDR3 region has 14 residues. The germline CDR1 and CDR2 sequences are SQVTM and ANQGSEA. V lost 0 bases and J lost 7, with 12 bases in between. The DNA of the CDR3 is TGCAGCGTTGAAGATGGCCGGGAGAGTGAAAAACTGTTTTTT. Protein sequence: CSVEDGRESEKLFF.

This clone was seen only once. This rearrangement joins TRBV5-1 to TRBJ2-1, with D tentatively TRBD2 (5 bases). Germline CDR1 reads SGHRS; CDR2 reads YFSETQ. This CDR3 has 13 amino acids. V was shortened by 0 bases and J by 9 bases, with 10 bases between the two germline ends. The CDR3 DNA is TGCGCCAGCAGCTTGGAAGTACGGGGTGAGCAGTTCTTC. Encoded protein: CASSLEVRGEQFF.

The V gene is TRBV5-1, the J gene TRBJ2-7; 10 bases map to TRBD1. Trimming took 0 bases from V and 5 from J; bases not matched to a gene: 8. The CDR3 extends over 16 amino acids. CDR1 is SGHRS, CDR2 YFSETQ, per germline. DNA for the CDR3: TGCGCCAGCAGCTTGGCTTGGACAGGGGGTAAGGACGAGCAGTACTTC. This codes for CASSLAWTGGKDEQYF.

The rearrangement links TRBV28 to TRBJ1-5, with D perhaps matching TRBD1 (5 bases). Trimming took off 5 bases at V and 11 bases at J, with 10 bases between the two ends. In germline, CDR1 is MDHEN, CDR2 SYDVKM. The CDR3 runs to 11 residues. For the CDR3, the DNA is TGTGCCAGCAGTCTTGGGGGGACCCAGCATTTT. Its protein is CASSLGGTQHF.

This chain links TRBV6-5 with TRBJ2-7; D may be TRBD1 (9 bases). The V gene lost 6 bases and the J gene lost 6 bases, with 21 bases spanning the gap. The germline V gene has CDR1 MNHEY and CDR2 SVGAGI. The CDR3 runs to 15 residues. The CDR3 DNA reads TGTGCCAGCAGAACGGGGGGGACAGGGTCCGGCGAGCAGTACTTC. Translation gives CASRTGGTGSGEQYF.

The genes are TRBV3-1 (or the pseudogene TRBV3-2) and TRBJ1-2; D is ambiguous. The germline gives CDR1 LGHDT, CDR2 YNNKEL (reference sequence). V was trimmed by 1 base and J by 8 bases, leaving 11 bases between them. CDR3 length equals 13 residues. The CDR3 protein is CASSQGEGGGYTF. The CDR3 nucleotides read TGTGCCAGCAGCCAAGGCGAGGGAGGAGGCTACACCTTC.

The CDR3: CASSYKTGPNTDTQYF. The CDR3, as DNA: TGTGCCAGCAGCTATAAAACGGGTCCTAATACAGATACGCAGTATTTT. The chain joins TRBV7-3 to TRBJ2-3; D is uncertain. The V end was cut by 4 bases, the J end by 3 bases, with 17 bases between. Per the germline V gene, CDR1 is SGHTA and CDR2 is FQGTGA. This CDR3 spans 16 amino acids. Filled out from reference TRBV7-3 and TRBJ2-3, the complete variable domain reads GAGVSQTPSNKVTEKGKYVELRCDPISGHTALYWYRQSLGQGPEFLIYFQGTGAADDSGLPNDRFFAVRPEGSVSTLKIQRTERGDSAVYLCASSYKTGPNTDTQYFGPGTRLTVL.

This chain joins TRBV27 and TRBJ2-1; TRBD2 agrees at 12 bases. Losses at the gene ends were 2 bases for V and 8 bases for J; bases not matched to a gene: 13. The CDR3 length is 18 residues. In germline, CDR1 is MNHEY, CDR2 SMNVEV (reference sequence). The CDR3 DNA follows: TGTGCCAGCAGTTTAACTCAGGGGTGGCTAGCGGGGGGGTATGAGCAGTTCTTC. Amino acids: CASSLTQGWLAGGYEQFF.

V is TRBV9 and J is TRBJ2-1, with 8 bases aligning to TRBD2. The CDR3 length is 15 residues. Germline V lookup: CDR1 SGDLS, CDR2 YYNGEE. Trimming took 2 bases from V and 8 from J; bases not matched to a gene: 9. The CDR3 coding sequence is TGTGCCAGCAGCGTCCGGGAGGGGCTAAGGCATGAGCAGTTCTTC. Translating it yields CASSVREGLRHEQFF.

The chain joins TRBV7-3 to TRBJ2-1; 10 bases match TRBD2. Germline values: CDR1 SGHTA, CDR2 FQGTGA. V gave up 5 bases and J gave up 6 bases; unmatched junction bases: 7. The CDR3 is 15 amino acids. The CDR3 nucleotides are TGTGCCAGCAGCCCACCGGGACTAGCGAGCAATGAGCAGTTCTTC. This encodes CASSPPGLASNEQFF.

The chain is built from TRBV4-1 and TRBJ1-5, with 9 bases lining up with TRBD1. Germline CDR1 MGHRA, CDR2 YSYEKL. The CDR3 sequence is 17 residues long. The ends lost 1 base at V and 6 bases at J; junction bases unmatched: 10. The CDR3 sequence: CASSQGEQGALAQPQHF. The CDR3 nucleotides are TGCGCCAGCAGCCAAGGGGAACAGGGGGCTCTGGCTCAGCCCCAGCATTTT.

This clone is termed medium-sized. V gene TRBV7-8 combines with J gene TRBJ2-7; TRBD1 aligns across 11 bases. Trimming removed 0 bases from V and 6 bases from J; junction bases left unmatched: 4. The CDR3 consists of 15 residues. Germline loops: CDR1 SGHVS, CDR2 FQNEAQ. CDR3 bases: TGTGCCAGCAGCTTAGCACCGGGACAGGGGGGCGAGCAGTACTTC. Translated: CASSLAPGQGGEQYF.

The CDR3 loop is CASSLAQVEGYTF. The CDR3 DNA follows: TGTGCCAGCAGCTTAGCTCAGGTGGAAGGCTACACCTTC. The chain is built from TRBV7-9 and TRBJ1-2; D gene uncertain. Looked up from germline, CDR1 is SEHNR and CDR2 is FQNEAQ (reference sequence). CDR3 size: 13 residues. The V and J ends lost 0 bases and 8 bases respectively, with 10 bases between them. Together with reference TRBV7-9 and TRBJ1-2, the CDR3 gives the full variable domain: DTGVSQNPRHKITKRGQNVTFRCDPISEHNRLYWYRQTLGQGPEFLTYFQNEAQLEKSRLLSDRFSAERPKGSFSTLEIQRTEQGDSAMYLCASSLAQVEGYTFGSGTRLTVV.

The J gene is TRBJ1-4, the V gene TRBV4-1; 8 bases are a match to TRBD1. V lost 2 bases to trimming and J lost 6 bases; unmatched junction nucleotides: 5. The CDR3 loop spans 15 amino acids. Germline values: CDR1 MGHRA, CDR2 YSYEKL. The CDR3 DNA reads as TGCGCCAGCAGCCAAACGCCGGGACAGGATGAAAAACTGTTTTTT. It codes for CASSQTPGQDEKLFF.